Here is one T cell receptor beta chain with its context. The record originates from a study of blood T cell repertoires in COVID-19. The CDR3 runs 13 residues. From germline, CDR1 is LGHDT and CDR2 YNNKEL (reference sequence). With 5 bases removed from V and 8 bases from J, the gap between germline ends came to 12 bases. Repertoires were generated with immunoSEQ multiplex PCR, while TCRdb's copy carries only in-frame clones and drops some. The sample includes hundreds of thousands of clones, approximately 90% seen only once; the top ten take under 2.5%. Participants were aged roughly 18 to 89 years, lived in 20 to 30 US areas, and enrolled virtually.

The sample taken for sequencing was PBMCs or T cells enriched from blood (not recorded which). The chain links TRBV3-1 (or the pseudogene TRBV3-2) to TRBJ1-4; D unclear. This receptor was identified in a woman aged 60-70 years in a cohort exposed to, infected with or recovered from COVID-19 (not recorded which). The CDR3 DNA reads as TGTGCCAGCAGCTACCGAGGCGGGGAAAAACTGTTTTTT. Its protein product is CASSYRGGEKLFF.